This note documents a single T cell receptor (beta chain) sequence. Its antigen is undetermined. These data originate in a study of OX40 agonist ivuxolimab in advanced cancers. Findings and caveats of the study: Expanded clones were, on average, more numerous among CD8+ T cells than CD4+.

Using immunoSEQ multiplex PCR, the repertoire was profiled, and TCRdb retains in-frame clones only, with some absent. The table has around 56,000 clones, roughly 87% seen once; the top ten hold roughly 11%. This clonotype was sampled from an adult with an advanced solid tumor such as melanoma, head and neck, liver or kidney cancer. The sample was CD4+ or CD8+ T cells sorted from blood, taken in a trial of the OX40 agonist ivuxolimab.

Here the CDR3 DNA reads TGTGCCAGCAGTTTAGGGGGGATGAACACTGAAGCTTTCTTT. Protein product: CASSLGGMNTEAFF. This rearrangement joins TRBV27 to TRBJ1-1; tentative D call: TRBD1 (5 bases). Germline V lookup: CDR1 MNHEY, CDR2 SMNVEV (reference sequence). This CDR3 is built from 14 residues. V was trimmed by 2 bases and J by 0 bases, leaving 7 bases between them.